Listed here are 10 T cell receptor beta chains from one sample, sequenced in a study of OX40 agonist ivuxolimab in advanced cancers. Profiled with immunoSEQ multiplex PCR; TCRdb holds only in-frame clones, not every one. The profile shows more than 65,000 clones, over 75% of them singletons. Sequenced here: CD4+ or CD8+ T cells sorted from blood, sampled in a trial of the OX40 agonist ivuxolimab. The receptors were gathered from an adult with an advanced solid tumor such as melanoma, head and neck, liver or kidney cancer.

CDR3 in amino acids: CASTYRGSSGANVLTF. For the CDR3, the DNA is TGTGCCAGCACCTATAGGGGGAGCTCTGGGGCCAACGTCCTGACTTTC. The chain recombines TRBV11-1 with TRBJ2-6, with D possibly TRBD1 on 6 matching bases. V lost 7 bases, J lost 0 bases, and 13 bases lay in between. The CDR3 is 16 residues long. From germline, CDR1 is SGHAT and CDR2 FQDESV (reference sequence).

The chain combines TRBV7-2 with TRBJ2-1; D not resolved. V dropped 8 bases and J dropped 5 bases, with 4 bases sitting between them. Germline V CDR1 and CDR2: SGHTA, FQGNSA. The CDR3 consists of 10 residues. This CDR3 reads CASGHNEQFF. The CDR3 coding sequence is TGTGCCAGCGGGCACAATGAGCAGTTCTTC.

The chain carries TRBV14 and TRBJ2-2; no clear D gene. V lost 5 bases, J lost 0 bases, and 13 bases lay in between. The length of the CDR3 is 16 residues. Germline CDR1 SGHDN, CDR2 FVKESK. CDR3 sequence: CASSTGPSANTGELFF. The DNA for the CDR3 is TGTGCCAGCAGCACCGGACCTTCGGCGAACACCGGGGAGCTGTTTTTT.

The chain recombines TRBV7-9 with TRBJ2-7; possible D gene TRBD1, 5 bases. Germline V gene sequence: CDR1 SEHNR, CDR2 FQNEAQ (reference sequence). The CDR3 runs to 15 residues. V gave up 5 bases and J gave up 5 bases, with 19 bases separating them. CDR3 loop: CASSRPAGKGHEQYF. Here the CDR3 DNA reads TGTGCCAGCAGCCGCCCCGCCGGAAAGGGGCACGAGCAGTACTTC.

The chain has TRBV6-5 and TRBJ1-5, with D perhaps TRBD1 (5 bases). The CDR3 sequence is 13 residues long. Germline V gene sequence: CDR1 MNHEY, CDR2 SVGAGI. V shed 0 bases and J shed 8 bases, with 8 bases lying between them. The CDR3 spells CASSYSRGEPQHF. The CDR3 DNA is TGTGCCAGCAGTTACTCAAGGGGCGAGCCCCAGCATTTT.

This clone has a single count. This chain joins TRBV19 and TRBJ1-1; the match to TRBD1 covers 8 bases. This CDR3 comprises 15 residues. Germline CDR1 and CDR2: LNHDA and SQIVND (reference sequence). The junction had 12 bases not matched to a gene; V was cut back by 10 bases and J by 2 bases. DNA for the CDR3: TGTGCCACCTCAAGGACAGGGAAATCTAACACTGAAGCTTTCTTT. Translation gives CATSRTGKSNTEAFF.

CDR3 sequence (DNA): TGTGCCAGCTCACCAAGGCCAGGTAATAATGAGCAGTTCTTC. Amino acids: CASSPRPGNNEQFF. The J gene is TRBJ2-1, the V gene TRBV18; D remains unclear. Germline values: CDR1 KGHSH, CDR2 LQKENI. The germline V and J ends were trimmed by 2 bases and 7 bases, with 12 bases remaining between them. This CDR3 spans 14 amino acids.

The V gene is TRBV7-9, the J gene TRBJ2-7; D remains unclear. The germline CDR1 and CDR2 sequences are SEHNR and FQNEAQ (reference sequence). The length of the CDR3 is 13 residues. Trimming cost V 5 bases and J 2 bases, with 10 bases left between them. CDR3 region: CASSPDNTYEQYF. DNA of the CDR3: TGTGCCAGCAGCCCCGACAATACCTACGAGCAGTACTTC. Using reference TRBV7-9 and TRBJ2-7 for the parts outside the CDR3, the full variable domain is DTGVSQNPRHKITKRGQNVTFRCDPISEHNRLYWYRQTLGQGPEFLTYFQNEAQLEKSRLLSDRFSAERPKGSFSTLEIQRTEQGDSAMYLCASSPDNTYEQYFGPGTRLTVT.

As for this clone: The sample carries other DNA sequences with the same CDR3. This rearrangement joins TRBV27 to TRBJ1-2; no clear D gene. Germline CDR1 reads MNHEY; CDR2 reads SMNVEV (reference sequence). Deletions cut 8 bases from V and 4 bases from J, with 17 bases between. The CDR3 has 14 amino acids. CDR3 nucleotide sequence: TGTGCCAGCGCATATTTAGCTTCGGGCTATGGCTACACCTTC. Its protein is CASAYLASGYGYTF.

The CDR3 loop is CASGGFGETQYF. The CDR3 DNA reads TGTGCCAGCGGCGGGTTCGGGGAGACCCAGTACTTC. The V gene is TRBV2, the J gene TRBJ2-5; the D gene is possibly TRBD2 (5 bases). The CDR3 is 12 residues long. Germline CDR1 is SNHLY and CDR2 is FYNNEI. Trimming shortened V by 8 bases and J by 5 bases, and 12 bases separated the two germline ends.